This T cell receptor beta chain was identified during a study of blood T cell repertoires in COVID-19. About the research overall: From T cells, B-cell-depleted T cells, or PBMCs came the material, which was cDNA or gDNA.

This clone was recorded only once. Original analysis: Counts of nucleated cells, estimated from reference gene primer amplification, were obtained. Only in-frame clones appear in the TCRdb table, and some are missing; sequencing was by immunoSEQ multiplex PCR. V and J calls and clone size are copied from that table; D and trimming were computed from the DNA. The sample carries 50,000 to 60,000 clones, roughly 89% recorded once. V lost 3 bases and J 7 bases, leaving 11 bases between the germline ends. The CDR3 is 13 amino acids. The germline gives CDR1 SGHRS, CDR2 YFSETQ. This sequence joins TRBV5-1 and TRBJ1-5; D not certain. Sequencing input: peripheral blood. This TCR came from a man of 80 years or more with active or convalescent COVID-19. CDR3 residues: CASSSDGRQPQHF. CDR3 nucleotide sequence: TGCGCCAGCAGCTCTGACGGGAGGCAGCCCCAGCATTTT.